In its sample, the clone carrying this T cell receptor (beta chain) was seen once. The antigen remains undetermined. Treatment indicated: oral pan-JAK inhibitor, 5-10 mg twice daily. The data stem from a study of CD8+ T cells in alopecia areata. Study-wide findings and caveats: Greater clonality was observed in lesional scalp samples, especially alopecia totalis/universalis, versus normal scalp.

V shed 2 bases and J shed 4 bases, with 16 bases lying between them. The CDR3 sequence is 16 residues long. The V gene's germline CDR1 is MNHEY and CDR2 SVGAGI. Reverse transcription of extracted RNA yielded cDNA, which provided the sequencing template. Sequencing was performed with immunoSEQ multiplex PCR; in TCRdb, only in-frame clones are kept and a portion is missing. The sample holds 130,000 to 150,000 clones, roughly 82% seen once. This TCR came from a human donor with alopecia areata. This material consisted of CD8+ T cells sorted from blood, taken at week 4, from a patient treated with tofacitinib. The chain joins TRBV6-5 to TRBJ2-3, with D maybe TRBD2 (6 bases). The CDR3 DNA follows: TGTGCCAGCAGTTACACACCGGGACTCGGGTCAGATACGCAGTATTTT. This sequence encodes CASSYTPGLGSDTQYF.